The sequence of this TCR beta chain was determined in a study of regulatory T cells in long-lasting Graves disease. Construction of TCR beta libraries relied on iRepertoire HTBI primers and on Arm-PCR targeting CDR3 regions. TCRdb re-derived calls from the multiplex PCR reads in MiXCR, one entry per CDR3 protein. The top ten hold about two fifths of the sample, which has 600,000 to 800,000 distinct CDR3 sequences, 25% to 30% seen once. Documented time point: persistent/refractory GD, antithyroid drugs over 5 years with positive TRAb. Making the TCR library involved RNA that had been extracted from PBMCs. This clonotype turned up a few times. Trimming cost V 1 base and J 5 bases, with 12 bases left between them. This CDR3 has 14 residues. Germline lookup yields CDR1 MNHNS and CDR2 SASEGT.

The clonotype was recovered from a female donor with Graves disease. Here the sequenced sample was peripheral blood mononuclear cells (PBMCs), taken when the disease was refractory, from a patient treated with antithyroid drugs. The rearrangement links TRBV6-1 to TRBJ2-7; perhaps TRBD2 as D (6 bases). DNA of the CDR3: TGTGCCAGCAGTGAAGATGGAGGAGGGCACGAGCAGTACTTC. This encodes CASSEDGGGHEQYF.